The 21 T cell receptor beta chains below come from one sample, sequenced in a study of cytomegalovirus exposure and HLA in healthy donors. Amplification used 60 Vbeta primers and 13 Jbeta primers. TCRdb's table, derived via immunoSEQ multiplex PCR, lists solely in-frame clones and lacks some. The top ten hold about 4.9% of the sample, which has roughly 97,000 clones, around 80% seen once. The sequencing sample was made of PBMCs. Source of these receptors: a man aged 35 to 55 in good health and CMV-seropositive.

The chain employs TRBV2 and TRBJ1-1, with a tentative D call TRBD1 (6 bases). Germline V gene data show CDR1 as SNHLY and CDR2 as FYNNEI. The CDR3 covers 13 residues. Deletions cut 3 bases from V and 5 bases from J, with 10 bases between. The CDR3 nucleotides read TGTGCCAGCAGTGAGGGGGCAGGTACTGAAGCTTTCTTT. Translation: CASSEGAGTEAFF.

The chain uses TRBV19 and TRBJ1-2, with 7 bases that match TRBD1. The CDR3 spans 14 residues. Trimming took 7 bases from V and 2 from J; bases not matched to a gene: 7. The germline gives CDR1 LNHDA, CDR2 SQIVND (reference sequence). In DNA, the CDR3 is TGTGCCAGTACCCCAGGGACAGACAACTATGGCTACACCTTC. It is translated as CASTPGTDNYGYTF.

In this sample, this clone turned up a few times. The chain combines TRBV19 with TRBJ2-7, with D perhaps TRBD1 (6 bases). The CDR3 consists of 14 residues. Germline values: CDR1 LNHDA, CDR2 SQIVND (reference sequence). The V gene lost 3 bases and the J gene lost 6 bases, with 15 bases spanning the gap. The CDR3, as DNA: TGTGCCAGTAGTATTTCGCCAGGGGTGGGCGAGCAGTACTTC. Protein sequence: CASSISPGVGEQYF.

This clone was detected a few times. The V and J genes are TRBV6-1 and TRBJ2-3; 11 nucleotides match TRBD2. J was trimmed by 0 bases and V by 4 bases; bases with no gene match: 12. Germline assignment: CDR1 MNHNS and CDR2 SASEGT. The CDR3 contains 19 residues. The CDR3 DNA is TGTGCCAGCAGTGTCGGGACTAGCGGCTTCTCCACCAGCACAGATACGCAGTATTTT. Its protein is CASSVGTSGFSTSTDTQYF.

The genes are TRBV2 and TRBJ2-1; D is perhaps TRBD1 (6 bases). The germline V and J ends were trimmed by 7 bases and 6 bases, with 16 bases remaining between them. CDR1 and CDR2 from the germline V gene are SNHLY and FYNNEI. The CDR3 loop spans 14 amino acids. The CDR3 region has the DNA TGTGCCAGCATTCGGGACACCCTTAGCAATGAGCAGTTCTTC. This codes for CASIRDTLSNEQFF.

The rearrangement uses TRBV5-6 and TRBJ2-6; 7 bases match TRBD1. The CDR3 has 13 residues. CDR1 and CDR2 (germline): SGHDT, YYEEEE. The J segment lost 10 bases and the V segment lost 5 bases, leaving 6 bases of the junction unmatched. This CDR3 is CASSWGQTNVLTF. The CDR3 DNA is TGTGCCAGCAGTTGGGGACAGACTAACGTCCTGACTTTC.

The chain couples TRBV19 to TRBJ2-7; weak D call: TRBD2 (6 bases). The CDR3 has 13 residues. Germline values: CDR1 LNHDA, CDR2 SQIVND (reference sequence). The V end lost 4 bases, the J end lost 5 bases, and 12 bases lay between the germline ends. The CDR3 region is CASSKGLADEQYF. In DNA form, the CDR3 reads TGTGCCAGTAGTAAGGGACTGGCGGACGAGCAGTACTTC.

This rearrangement joins TRBV5-5 to TRBJ1-1, with TRBD1 matching 12 bases. V was clipped by 4 bases and J by 4 bases; unmatched bases: 5. Per the germline V gene, CDR1 is SGHKS and CDR2 is YYEKEE (reference sequence). The CDR3 has 15 residues. In nucleotides, the CDR3 is TGTGCCAGCAGCGGTCCGGGACAGGGGGCCACTGAAGCTTTCTTT. As protein: CASSGPGQGATEAFF. The full variable domain, with the rest looked up from reference TRBV5-5 and TRBJ1-1, is DAGVTQSPTHLIKTRGQQVTLRCSPISGHKSVSWYQQVLGQGPQFIFQYYEKEERGRGNFPDRFSARQFPNYSSELNVNALLLGDSALYLCASSGPGQGATEAFFGQGTRLTVV.

The genes are TRBV10-3 and TRBJ2-3, with 9 positions matching TRBD1. The CDR3 is 14 amino acids. Germline loops: CDR1 ENHRY, CDR2 SYGVKD. J was trimmed by 4 bases and V by 4 bases; bases with no gene match: 3. In DNA form, the CDR3 reads TGTGCCATCAGTGTAGACAGGGGGGCAGATACGCAGTATTTT. This sequence encodes CAISVDRGADTQYF.

The J gene is TRBJ2-3, the V gene TRBV19; D is undetermined. Trimming removed 5 bases from V and 1 base from J, with 7 bases in between. CDR3 size: 13 residues. The germline CDR1 and CDR2 sequences are LNHDA and SQIVND (reference sequence). The CDR3 DNA sequence: TGTGCCAGTAGTCCTATCGGCACAGATACGCAGTATTTT. This translates into CASSPIGTDTQYF.

This clone came up once. The CDR3 coding sequence is TGCGCCAGCAGTGACCTGAGGGATCAGCCCCAGCATTTT. Translation: CASSDLRDQPQHF. V usage is TRBV10-1 and J usage is TRBJ1-5; D remains ambiguous. CDR3 length: 13 amino acids. The ends were cut back, 3 bases at V and 5 bases at J, with 8 bases in the middle. Germline V CDR1 and CDR2: WNHNN, SYGVQD (reference sequence).

This chain uses TRBV18 with TRBJ1-5, with D unclear. Germline lookup yields CDR1 KGHSH and CDR2 LQKENI. V was pared by 2 bases and J by 0 bases, with 5 bases between. The CDR3 extends over 14 amino acids. This chain's CDR3 is CASSPVDSNQPQHF. CDR3 DNA sequence: TGTGCCAGCTCACCAGTAGATAGCAATCAGCCCCAGCATTTT. The full variable domain, its missing parts supplied by reference TRBV18 and TRBJ1-5, is NAGVMQNPRHLVRRRGQEARLRCSPMKGHSHVYWYRQLPEEGLKFMVYLQKENIIDESGMPKERFSAEFPKEGPSILRIQQVVRGDSAAYFCASSPVDSNQPQHFGDGTRLSIL.

This clone has only a few counts. The V gene is TRBV4-1, the J gene TRBJ1-2, with D perhaps matching TRBD1 (5 bases). With 4 bases removed from V and 6 bases from J, the gap between germline ends came to 21 bases. The germline V gene encodes CDR1 MGHRA and CDR2 YSYEKL. The CDR3 is 16 residues long. The CDR3 DNA is TGCGCCAGCAGCCGCAAAGGGGCTGACGGCCGGAATGGCTACACCTTC. Translating gives CASSRKGADGRNGYTF.

The V and J genes are TRBV18 and TRBJ1-5, with D uncertain. This CDR3 is 14 amino acids long. CDR1 and CDR2 (germline): KGHSH, LQKENI. V shed 4 bases and J shed 2 bases, with 9 bases lying between them. Written as DNA, the CDR3 is TGTGCCAGCTCACAGCGGGCCGGCAATCAGCCCCAGCATTTT. This encodes CASSQRAGNQPQHF.

The chain has TRBV11-3 and TRBJ2-2, with TRBD1 matching 11 bases. CDR1 and CDR2 from the germline V gene are SGHNT and YENEEA. V gave up 7 bases and J gave up 4 bases; unmatched junction bases: 5. The CDR3 runs to 15 residues. CDR3 coding DNA: TGTGCCAGCACCTCTGGGACAGGGGGCACCGGGGAGCTGTTTTTT. Its protein product is CASTSGTGGTGELFF.

The V call is TRBV6-7, the J call TRBJ1-2, with TRBD1 matching 7 bases. TRBV6-7 counts as an open reading frame of uncertain function. The junction had 9 bases not matched to a gene; V was cut back by 6 bases and J by 8 bases. This CDR3 has 13 residues. The CDR3 sequence: CASRMTGRRGYTF. CDR3 sequence (DNA): TGTGCCAGCAGGATGACAGGGAGGAGAGGCTACACCTTC.

Comments on this clone: This sample also contains other DNA sequences that code for the same CDR3. This sequence joins TRBV29-1 and TRBJ1-1; D gene unclear. The CDR3 extends over 13 amino acids. Deletions cut 3 bases from V and 4 bases from J, with 12 bases between. Germline V gene sequence: CDR1 SQVTM, CDR2 ANQGSEA. In DNA, the CDR3 is TGCAGCGTTGACAGAGTCGGAGGCACTGAAGCTTTCTTT. It codes for CSVDRVGGTEAFF. The full variable domain, with the rest looked up from reference TRBV29-1 and TRBJ1-1, is SAVISQKPSRDICQRGTSLTIQCQVDSQVTMMFWYRQQPGQSLTLIATANQGSEATYESGFVIDKFPISRPNLTFSTLTVSNMSPEDSSIYLCSVDRVGGTEAFFGQGTRLTVV.

This CDR3 reads CASSPFGPGQINSPLHF. CDR3 nucleotide sequence: TGTGCCAGCTCACCATTCGGTCCCGGACAGATTAATTCACCCCTCCACTTT. The chain recombines TRBV18 with TRBJ1-6; D may be TRBD1 (6 bases). Deletions cut 2 bases from V and 6 bases from J, with 17 bases between. The V gene's germline CDR1 is KGHSH and CDR2 LQKENI. This CDR3 region has 17 residues.

The chain employs TRBV7-2 and TRBJ2-7; 7 positions match TRBD2. The length of the CDR3 is 16 residues. From germline, CDR1 is SGHTA and CDR2 FQGNSA. After removal of 4 bases from V and 4 bases from J, the junction contained 13 bases not matched to a gene. This CDR3 reads CASSSGFGTTIYEQYF. The CDR3 bases are TGTGCCAGCAGCTCCGGTTTCGGGACTACAATTTACGAGCAGTACTTC.

The rearrangement links TRBV28 to TRBJ2-1, with a weak D call TRBD1 (5 bases). Germline V gives CDR1 MDHEN, CDR2 SYDVKM. This CDR3 has 16 residues. The V and J ends lost 6 bases and 5 bases respectively, with 20 bases between them. The CDR3 loop reads CASRIFPRAGHNEQFF. The CDR3 DNA sequence: TGTGCCAGCAGAATATTCCCCAGGGCAGGGCACAATGAGCAGTTCTTC.

This clone was seen more than once but under ten times. The gene calls are TRBV6-1 and TRBJ2-2, with D maybe TRBD1 (5 bases). The V and J ends lost 4 bases and 0 bases respectively, with 9 bases between them. CDR3 length: 15 residues. Germline V gene lookup returns CDR1 MNHNS and CDR2 SASEGT. The chain's CDR3 is CASSVKQANTGELFF. In nucleotides, the CDR3 is TGTGCCAGCAGTGTGAAACAGGCGAACACCGGGGAGCTGTTTTTT.